This T cell receptor beta chain was observed in a study of OX40 agonist ivuxolimab in advanced cancers. Libraries were prepared by immunoSEQ multiplex PCR; TCRdb keeps only in-frame clonotypes and omits some of them. The sample lists some 110,000 clones; 93% were seen once. This CDR3 has 12 amino acids. V was cut by 6 bases and J by 7 bases, with 13 bases left in between. CDR1 and CDR2 from the germline V gene are MNHNY and SVGAGI (reference sequence). Material: CD4+ or CD8+ T cells sorted from blood, obtained in a trial of the OX40 agonist ivuxolimab. The sequence derives from an adult with an advanced solid tumor such as melanoma, head and neck, liver or kidney cancer. J is TRBJ2-7 and V is TRBV6-6; D remains unclear. As DNA, the CDR3 is TGTGCCAGCAGCCCGGCCGGAGAAGAGCAGTACTTC. Encoded protein: CASSPAGEEQYF.